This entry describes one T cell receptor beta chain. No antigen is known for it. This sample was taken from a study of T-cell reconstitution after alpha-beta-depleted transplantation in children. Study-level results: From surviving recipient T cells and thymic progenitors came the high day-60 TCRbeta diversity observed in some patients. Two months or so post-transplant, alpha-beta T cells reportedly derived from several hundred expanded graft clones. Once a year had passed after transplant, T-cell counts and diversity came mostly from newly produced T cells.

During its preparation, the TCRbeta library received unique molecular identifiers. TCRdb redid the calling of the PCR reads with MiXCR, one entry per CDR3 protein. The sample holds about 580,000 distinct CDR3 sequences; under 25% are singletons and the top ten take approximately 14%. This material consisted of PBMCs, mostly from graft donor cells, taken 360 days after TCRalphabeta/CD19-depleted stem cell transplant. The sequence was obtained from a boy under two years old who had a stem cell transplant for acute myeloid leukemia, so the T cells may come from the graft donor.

The CDR3, as DNA: TGCAGTGCTACGGGACTAGCGGACCAAGAGACCCAGTACTTC. Encoded protein: CSATGLADQETQYF. The chain couples TRBV20-1 to TRBJ2-5; TRBD2 matches at 11 bases. CDR3 size: 14 residues. Germline CDR1 is DFQATT and CDR2 is SNEGSKA (reference sequence). J gave up 0 bases and V 4 bases, and 1 base lay outside the gene matches.